The entry below gives a single TCR beta chain sequence along with its context. This sample stems from a study of T cell changes during pregnancy in multiple sclerosis. CDR1 and CDR2 from the germline V gene are GTSNPN and SVGIG (reference sequence). Trimming removed 2 bases from V and 1 base from J; junction bases left unmatched: 9. The CDR3 runs to 17 residues. Profiling relied on immunoSEQ multiplex PCR, and the TCRdb table lists in-frame clones only, not all of them. The repertoire consists of about 31,000 clones, with about 91% occurring once and the leading ten covering 5.5% to 8%. The chain links TRBV30 to TRBJ2-7; the match to TRBD2 covers 12 bases. The sample in question was CD8+ T cells from peripheral blood mononuclear cells, obtained in the second trimester of pregnancy. The receptor's source is a female donor with multiple sclerosis, enrolled in a pregnancy study. The CDR3 DNA reads as TGTGCCTGGAGTCAGCGGCTAGCGGGAGGGTGGTCCTACGAGCAGTACTTC. It specifies CAWSQRLAGGWSYEQYF.